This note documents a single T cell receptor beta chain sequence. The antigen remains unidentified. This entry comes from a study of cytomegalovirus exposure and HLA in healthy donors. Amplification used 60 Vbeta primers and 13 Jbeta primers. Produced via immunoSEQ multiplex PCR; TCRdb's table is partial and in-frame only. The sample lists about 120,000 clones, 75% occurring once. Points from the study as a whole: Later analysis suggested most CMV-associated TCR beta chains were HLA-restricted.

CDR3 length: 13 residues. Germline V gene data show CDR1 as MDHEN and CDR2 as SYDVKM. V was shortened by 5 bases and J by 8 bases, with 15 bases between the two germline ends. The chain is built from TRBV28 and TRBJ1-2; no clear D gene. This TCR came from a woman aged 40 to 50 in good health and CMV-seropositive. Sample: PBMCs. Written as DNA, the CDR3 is TGTGCCAGCAGTGCCGGGATCCATGGGGGCTACACCTTC. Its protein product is CASSAGIHGGYTF.